The 24 T cell receptor beta chains below were found in one sample sequenced in a study of blood T cells in healthy people across ages. It was with a sample-barcoded 5' primer and a J-beta primer mix that a second PCR of roughly 7 to 12 cycles was run. TCRdb reprocessed the 5' RACE reads via MiXCR and lists one record per CDR3 protein. This table holds 600,000 to 650,000 distinct CDR3 sequences, around three fifths found once. Sequencing was done on a sample of blood. The source is a man between 60 and 75 years old in good health.

Notes on this clonotype: With a much larger clone just one base away, this may be a read error. J is TRBJ2-5 and V is TRBV5-1; 11 bases fit TRBD1. This CDR3 has 14 residues. In germline, CDR1 is SGHRS, CDR2 YFSETQ. V lost 9 bases to trimming and J lost 1 base; unmatched junction nucleotides: 5. CDR3 sequence reads: CANRGTGGQETQYF. CDR3 DNA: TGCGCCAACCGGGGGACAGGGGGCCAAGAGACCCAGTACTTC. The full variable domain, rest sourced from reference TRBV5-1 and TRBJ2-5, is KAGVTQTPRYLIKTRGQQVTLSCSPISGHRSVSWYQQTPGQGLQFLFEYFSETQRNKGNFPGRFSGRQFSNSRSEMNVSTLELGDSALYLCANRGTGGQETQYFGPGTRLLVL.

The rearrangement joins TRBV11-2 to TRBJ1-4; the match to TRBD1 covers 7 bases. The CDR3 is 14 residues long. The trim removed 6 bases at V and 7 bases at J, leaving 8 bases unmatched. The germline V gene encodes CDR1 SGHAT and CDR2 FQNNGV. This CDR3 reads CASSRRGTGEKLFF. The CDR3 coding sequence is TGTGCCAGCAGTCGCAGGGGGACTGGTGAAAAACTGTTTTTT.

This clonotype was counted at least ten times. The chain joins TRBV9 to TRBJ2-7; 7 bases agree with TRBD1. The trim removed 3 bases at V and 2 bases at J, leaving 5 bases unmatched. The V gene's germline CDR1 is SGDLS and CDR2 YYNGEE. The CDR3 loop spans 14 amino acids. CDR3 nucleotides: TGTGCCAGCAGCGCGGGACAGCACACCTACGAGCAGTACTTC. As protein: CASSAGQHTYEQYF.

This rearrangement joins TRBV11-2 to TRBJ2-3, with D tentatively TRBD2 (5 bases). Germline CDR1 SGHAT, CDR2 FQNNGV. CDR3 size: 12 residues. V lost 4 bases and J lost 9, with 11 bases in between. The chain's CDR3 is CASSSDSRTQYF. CDR3 in DNA: TGTGCCAGCAGCTCGGACTCTCGGACGCAGTATTTT.

This clonotype was recorded at least ten times. The chain is built from TRBV4-2 and TRBJ2-1; TRBD2 matches at 12 bases. The trim removed 0 bases at V and 7 bases at J, leaving 4 bases unmatched. CDR3 size: 16 residues. The V gene's germline CDR1 is LGHNA and CDR2 YNFKEQ. Here the CDR3 reads CASSQEPSGGANEQFF. The CDR3 region has the DNA TGTGCCAGCAGCCAAGAACCTAGCGGGGGGGCGAATGAGCAGTTCTTC.

The table lists this clonotype with a few counts. This chain links TRBV20-1 with TRBJ2-1, with 8 bases identical to TRBD1. This CDR3 has 16 residues. V was clipped by 0 bases and J by 9 bases; unmatched bases: 13. Germline lookup yields CDR1 DFQATT and CDR2 SNEGSKA (reference sequence). CDR3 in amino acids: CSARDLQGDKVAEQFF. As DNA, the CDR3 is TGCAGTGCTAGAGATTTACAGGGGGACAAGGTCGCTGAGCAGTTCTTC.

This clonotype was observed a single time. CDR3 protein: CASTPEEGIYEQYF. CDR3 nucleotide sequence: TGTGCCAGCACGCCAGAAGAGGGAATCTACGAGCAGTACTTC. The chain couples TRBV11-3 to TRBJ2-7; weak D call: TRBD2 (5 bases). Germline CDR1 is SGHNT and CDR2 is YENEEA. The CDR3 contains 14 residues. V was trimmed by 7 bases and J by 3 bases, leaving 16 bases between them.

In DNA, the CDR3 is TGTGCCATCAGTGAGGGGGGGGGAAGCAATCAGCCCCAGCATTTT. Encoded protein: CAISEGGGSNQPQHF. V usage is TRBV10-3 and J usage is TRBJ1-5; the D gene is possibly TRBD1 (5 bases). CDR1 and CDR2 from the germline V gene are ENHRY and SYGVKD. The CDR3 contains 15 residues. Deletions cut 2 bases from V and 1 base from J, with 9 bases between.

The gene calls are TRBV19 and TRBJ1-4; unclear D gene. Germline values: CDR1 LNHDA, CDR2 SQIVND (reference sequence). The CDR3 is 17 residues long. Trimming cost V 5 bases and J 3 bases, with 19 bases left between them. The CDR3 spells CASSSRRRDRANEKLFF. The CDR3 DNA reads as TGTGCCAGTAGTTCCCGGCGGAGGGATAGAGCTAATGAAAAACTGTTTTTT.

This chain joins TRBV20-1 and TRBJ2-5; maybe TRBD1 (5 bases). The CDR3 extends over 14 amino acids. V shed 3 bases and J shed 7 bases, with 18 bases lying between them. Germline V CDR1 and CDR2: DFQATT, SNEGSKA (reference sequence). CDR3 sequence reads: CSARPAGWQGTQYF. The CDR3 DNA is TGCAGTGCTAGGCCGGCAGGATGGCAGGGGACCCAGTACTTC.

The chain employs TRBV20-1 and TRBJ1-4; D possibly corresponds to TRBD1 (6 bases). CDR1 and CDR2 from the germline V gene are DFQATT and SNEGSKA (reference sequence). The CDR3 has 14 residues. V was pared by 1 base and J by 4 bases, with 10 bases between. CDR3 sequence: CSARGGGRNEKLFF. The CDR3 DNA is TGCAGTGCTAGAGGGGGGGGCCGTAATGAAAAACTGTTTTTT.

This chain joins TRBV20-1 and TRBJ1-4; D might be TRBD1 (6 bases). The V end was cut by 3 bases, the J end by 5 bases, with 13 bases between. Germline lookup yields CDR1 DFQATT and CDR2 SNEGSKA (reference sequence). The CDR3 consists of 14 residues. CDR3 sequence: CSARSDSPNEKLFF. The CDR3 coding sequence is TGCAGTGCTAGGTCGGACAGCCCCAATGAAAAACTGTTTTTT.

This chain connects TRBV10-3 to TRBJ2-1, with 7 bases identical to TRBD1. V gave up 4 bases and J gave up 4 bases; unmatched junction bases: 1. The germline V gene has CDR1 ENHRY and CDR2 SYGVKD. This CDR3 has 13 amino acids. Here the CDR3 reads CAISGGQYNEQFF. The CDR3 DNA reads as TGTGCCATCAGTGGGGGACAGTACAATGAGCAGTTCTTC.

This sequence joins TRBV21-1 and TRBJ2-5; the D call TRBD2 from the table was never checked on the DNA. The J call may not be correct, given that the DNA end is closer to TRBJ2-7. TRBV21-1 is described as a pseudogene. The CDR3 has 15 residues. The CDR3 loop reads CASSKEVPAAYEQYF. DNA of the CDR3: TGTGCCAGCAGCAAAGAAGTGCCTGCCGCCTACGAGCAGTACTTC.

The V call is TRBV23-1, the J call TRBJ2-1, with D unclear. TRBV23-1 is filed as an ORF, its function uncertain. Trimming removed 3 bases from V and 5 bases from J, with 17 bases in between. This CDR3 comprises 16 residues. Here the CDR3 reads CASSHPFAGPNNEQFF. As DNA, the CDR3 is TGCGCCAGCAGTCACCCATTTGCAGGACCCAACAATGAGCAGTTCTTC.

This clonotype has more than one count but fewer than ten. V usage is TRBV6-5 and J usage is TRBJ2-7; either TRBD1 or TRBD2 may supply D (7 bases each). CDR3 size: 15 residues. V shed 2 bases and J shed 3 bases, with 14 bases lying between them. The V gene's germline CDR1 is MNHEY and CDR2 SVGAGI. This chain's CDR3 is CASSYRQGGGYEQYF. In DNA, the CDR3 is TGTGCCAGCAGTTACCGACAGGGAGGGGGCTACGAGCAGTACTTC.

This clonotype was counted a single time. The chain links TRBV5-1 to TRBJ2-1; 10 positions match TRBD1. CDR1 and CDR2 (germline): SGHRS, YFSETQ. V shed 1 base and J 6 bases; nucleotides not matched to a gene: 4. This CDR3 is built from 15 residues. CDR3 DNA sequence: TGCGCCAGCAGCTTGTCCGGGACAGGGGCCAATGAGCAGTTCTTC. This codes for CASSLSGTGANEQFF.

This clonotype was seen only a few times. The chain recombines TRBV12-3 or TRBV12-4 with TRBJ2-3; 10 bases are shared with TRBD2. The CDR3 runs 15 residues. Trimming took 4 bases from V and 3 from J; bases not matched to a gene: 4. The CDR3 sequence is CASSSGLAVTDTQYF. CDR3 DNA: TGTGCCAGCAGTTCCGGACTAGCGGTGACAGATACGCAGTATTTT.

The table lists this clonotype with a few counts. The rearrangement links TRBV11-2 to TRBJ2-1; D assignment may be TRBD1 or TRBD2 (5 bases each). The CDR3 covers 15 residues. In germline, CDR1 is SGHAT, CDR2 FQNNGV. Trimming pared 0 bases from V and 3 bases from J, leaving 9 bases between. The CDR3 region is CASSLEKRGYNEQFF. The CDR3 bases are TGTGCCAGCAGCTTAGAAAAGAGGGGCTACAATGAGCAGTTCTTC.

The chain carries TRBV6-5 and TRBJ2-5; D may be TRBD2 (6 bases). Germline V gene sequence: CDR1 MNHEY, CDR2 SVGAGI. The V gene lost 5 bases and the J gene lost 2 bases, with 9 bases spanning the gap. This CDR3 has 13 amino acids. CDR3 DNA: TGTGCCAGCAGTCGGGACTGTCAAGAGACCCAGTACTTC. Residues: CASSRDCQETQYF.

The chain is built from TRBV29-1 and TRBJ1-4, with D possibly matching TRBD1 (5 bases). Germline-derived CDR1 and CDR2 are SQVTM and ANQGSEA. CDR3 size: 15 residues. Trimming removed 4 bases at V and 0 bases at J, with 12 bases between. CDR3 bases: TGCAGCGTTGTTACCCGAGGGGCAACTAATGAAAAACTGTTTTTT. Amino acid sequence: CSVVTRGATNEKLFF.

Comment on this clonotype: One junction end does not reproduce the germline sequence, and a read error may be involved. The chain joins TRBV2 to TRBJ2-7, with 7 positions matching TRBD2. The CDR3 loop spans 14 amino acids. Germline V CDR1 and CDR2: SNHLY, FYNNEI. The chain's CDR3 is CAGRRTSATYEQYF. Here the CDR3 DNA reads TGTGCCGGCAGAAGGACTAGTGCTACCTACGAGCAGTACTTC.

The chain is built from TRBV6-2 or TRBV6-3 and TRBJ1-1; maybe TRBD1 (6 bases). V was shortened by 7 bases and J by 11 bases, with 14 bases between the two germline ends. The CDR3 sequence is 11 residues long. Germline assignment: CDR1 MNHEY and CDR2 SVGEGT. The CDR3 coding sequence is TGTGCCAGCAACACACAGGGTCGGGCTTTCTTT. Its protein is CASNTQGRAFF.

This clonotype was detected a few times. The chain joins TRBV9 to TRBJ2-7, with D hard to call. The germline V gene encodes CDR1 SGDLS and CDR2 YYNGEE. The CDR3 consists of 14 residues. V lost 1 base and J 3 bases, leaving 11 bases between the germline ends. CDR3 in DNA: TGTGCCAGCAGCGTACATGAGCTTAGCTACGAGCAGTACTTC. Translation: CASSVHELSYEQYF.